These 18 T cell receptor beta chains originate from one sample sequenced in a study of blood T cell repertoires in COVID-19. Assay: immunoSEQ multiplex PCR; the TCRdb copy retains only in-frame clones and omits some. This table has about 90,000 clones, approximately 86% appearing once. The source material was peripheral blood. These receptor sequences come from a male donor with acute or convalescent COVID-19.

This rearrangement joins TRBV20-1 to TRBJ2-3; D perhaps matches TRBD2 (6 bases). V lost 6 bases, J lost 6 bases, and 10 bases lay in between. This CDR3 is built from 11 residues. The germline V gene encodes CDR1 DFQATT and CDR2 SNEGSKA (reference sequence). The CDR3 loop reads CSAIRGDTQYF. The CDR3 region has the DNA TGCAGTGCCATCCGGGGGGATACGCAGTATTTT.

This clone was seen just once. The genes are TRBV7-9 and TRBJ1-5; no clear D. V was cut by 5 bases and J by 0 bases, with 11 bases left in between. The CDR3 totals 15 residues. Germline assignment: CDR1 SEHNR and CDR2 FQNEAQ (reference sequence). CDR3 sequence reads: CASSTAGNSNQPQHF. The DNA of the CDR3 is TGTGCCAGCAGCACAGCCGGAAATAGCAATCAGCCCCAGCATTTT. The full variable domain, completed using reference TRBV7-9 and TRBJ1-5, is DTGVSQNPRHKITKRGQNVTFRCDPISEHNRLYWYRQTLGQGPEFLTYFQNEAQLEKSRLLSDRFSAERPKGSFSTLEIQRTEQGDSAMYLCASSTAGNSNQPQHFGDGTRLSIL.

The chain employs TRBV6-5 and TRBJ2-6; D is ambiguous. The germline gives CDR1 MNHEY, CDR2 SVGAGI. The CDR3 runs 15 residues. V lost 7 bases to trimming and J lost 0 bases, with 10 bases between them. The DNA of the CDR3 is TGTGCCAGCACCTTCTATAGCTCTGGGGCCAACGTCCTGACTTTC. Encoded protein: CASTFYSSGANVLTF.

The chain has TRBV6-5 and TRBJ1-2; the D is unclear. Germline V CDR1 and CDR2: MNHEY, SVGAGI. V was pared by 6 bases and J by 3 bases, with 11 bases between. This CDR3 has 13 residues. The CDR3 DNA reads TGTGCCAGCAGCAAGGCCGGGGACTATGGCTACACCTTC. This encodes CASSKAGDYGYTF.

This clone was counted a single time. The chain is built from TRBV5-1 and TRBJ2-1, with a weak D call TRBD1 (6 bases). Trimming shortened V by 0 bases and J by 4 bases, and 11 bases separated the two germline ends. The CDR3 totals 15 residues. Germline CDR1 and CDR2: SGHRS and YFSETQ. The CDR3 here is CASSLVTGMYNEQFF. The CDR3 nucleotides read TGCGCCAGCAGCTTGGTTACAGGGATGTACAATGAGCAGTTCTTC. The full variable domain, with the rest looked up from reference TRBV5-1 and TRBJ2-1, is KAGVTQTPRYLIKTRGQQVTLSCSPISGHRSVSWYQQTPGQGLQFLFEYFSETQRNKGNFPGRFSGRQFSNSRSEMNVSTLELGDSALYLCASSLVTGMYNEQFFGPGTRLTVL.

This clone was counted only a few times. CDR3 DNA: TGTGCCAGTGGGGACAGGCGAGCTAACTATGGCTACACCTTC. Protein: CASGDRRANYGYTF. This chain connects TRBV6-5 to TRBJ1-2, with 8 bases that match TRBD1. The CDR3 length is 14 residues. Trimming at V came to 9 bases and at J to 0 bases, leaving 6 bases not matched to a gene. Germline V gives CDR1 MNHEY, CDR2 SVGAGI.

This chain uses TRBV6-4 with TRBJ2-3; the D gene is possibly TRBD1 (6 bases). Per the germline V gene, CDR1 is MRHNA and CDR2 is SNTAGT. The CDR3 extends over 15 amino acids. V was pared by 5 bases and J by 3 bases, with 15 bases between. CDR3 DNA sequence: TGTGCCAGCAGTCCGGGACACGGAGGAACAGATACGCAGTATTTT. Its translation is CASSPGHGGTDTQYF.

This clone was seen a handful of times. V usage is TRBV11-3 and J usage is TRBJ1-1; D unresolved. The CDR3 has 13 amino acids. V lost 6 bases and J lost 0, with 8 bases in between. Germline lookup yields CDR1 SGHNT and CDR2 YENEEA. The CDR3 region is CASSLDLNTEAFF. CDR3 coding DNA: TGTGCCAGCAGTCTGGACTTGAACACTGAAGCTTTCTTT.

The CDR3 sequence is CASSGGISGTGHYGYTF. CDR3 DNA sequence: TGTGCCAGCAGCGGTGGAATTTCCGGGACAGGACACTATGGCTACACCTTC. The chain has TRBV9 and TRBJ1-2; 8 bases fit TRBD1. Germline V gene data show CDR1 as SGDLS and CDR2 as YYNGEE. V was clipped by 3 bases and J by 3 bases; unmatched bases: 13. The CDR3 is 17 residues long.

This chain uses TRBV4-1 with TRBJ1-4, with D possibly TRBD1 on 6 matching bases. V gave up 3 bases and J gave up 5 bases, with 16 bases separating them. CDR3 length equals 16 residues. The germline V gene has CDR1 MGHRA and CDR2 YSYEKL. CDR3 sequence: CASSHLTGIKNEKLFF. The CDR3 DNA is TGCGCCAGCAGCCATCTAACAGGGATTAAGAATGAAAAACTGTTTTTT.

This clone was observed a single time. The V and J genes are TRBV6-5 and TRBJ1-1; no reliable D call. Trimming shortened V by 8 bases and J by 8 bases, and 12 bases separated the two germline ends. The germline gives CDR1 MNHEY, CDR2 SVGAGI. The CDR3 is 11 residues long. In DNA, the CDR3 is TGTGCCAGCGGTCGAAGGAGGGAAGCTTTCTTT. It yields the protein CASGRRREAFF.

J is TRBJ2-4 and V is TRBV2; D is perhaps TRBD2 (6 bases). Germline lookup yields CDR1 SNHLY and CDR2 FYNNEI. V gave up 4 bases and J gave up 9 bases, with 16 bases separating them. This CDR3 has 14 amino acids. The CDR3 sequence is CASSVSSTGGIQYF. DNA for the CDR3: TGTGCCAGCAGTGTCTCTAGCACCGGGGGCATTCAGTACTTC.

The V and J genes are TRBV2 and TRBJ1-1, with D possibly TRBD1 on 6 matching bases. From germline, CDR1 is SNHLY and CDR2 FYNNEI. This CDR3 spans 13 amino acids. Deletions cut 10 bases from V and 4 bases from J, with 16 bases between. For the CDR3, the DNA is TGTGCCACCCCGGGGGGGCTGGGCACTGAAGCTTTCTTT. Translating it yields CATPGGLGTEAFF.

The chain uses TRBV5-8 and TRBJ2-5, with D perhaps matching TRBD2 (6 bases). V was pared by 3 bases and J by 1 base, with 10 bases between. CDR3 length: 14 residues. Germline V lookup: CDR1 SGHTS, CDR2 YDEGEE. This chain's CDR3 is CASSSGLTQETQYF. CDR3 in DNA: TGTGCCAGCAGCTCGGGACTTACCCAAGAGACCCAGTACTTC.

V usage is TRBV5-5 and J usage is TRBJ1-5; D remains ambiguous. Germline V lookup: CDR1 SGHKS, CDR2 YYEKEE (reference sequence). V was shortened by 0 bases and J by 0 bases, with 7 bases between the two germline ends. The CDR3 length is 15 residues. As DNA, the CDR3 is TGTGCCAGCAGCTTGGATTTCTATAGCAATCAGCCCCAGCATTTT. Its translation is CASSLDFYSNQPQHF.

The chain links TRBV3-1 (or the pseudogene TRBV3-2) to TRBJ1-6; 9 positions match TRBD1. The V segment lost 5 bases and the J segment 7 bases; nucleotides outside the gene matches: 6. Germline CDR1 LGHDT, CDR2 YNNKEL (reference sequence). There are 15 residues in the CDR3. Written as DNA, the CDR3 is TGTGCCAGCAGCGGACAGGGGATTAAGAATTCACCCCTCCACTTT. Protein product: CASSGQGIKNSPLHF.

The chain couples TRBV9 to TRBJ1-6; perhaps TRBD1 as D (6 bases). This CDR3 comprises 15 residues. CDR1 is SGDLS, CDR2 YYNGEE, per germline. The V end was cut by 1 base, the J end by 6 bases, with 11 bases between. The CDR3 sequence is CASSVRDTINSPLHF. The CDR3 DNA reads TGTGCCAGCAGCGTACGGGACACCATTAATTCACCCCTCCACTTT.

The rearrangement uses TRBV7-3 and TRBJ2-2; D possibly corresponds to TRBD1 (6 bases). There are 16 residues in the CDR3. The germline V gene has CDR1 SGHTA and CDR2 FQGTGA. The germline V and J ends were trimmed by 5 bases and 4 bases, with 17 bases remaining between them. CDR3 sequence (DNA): TGTGCCAGCAGCAACCTCGGGGCCAGGGGCACCGGGGAGCTGTTTTTT. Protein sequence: CASSNLGARGTGELFF.